The 12 T cell receptor beta chains presented below share a single source sample, sequenced in a study of blood T cell repertoires in COVID-19. Clones were sequenced by immunoSEQ multiplex PCR, and TCRdb holds only the in-frame ones, with some missing. Of almost 250,000 clones listed, about 89% are singletons. Sequences were obtained from PBMCs or T cells enriched from blood (not recorded which). The source is a woman between 25 and 40 years old who had recovered from COVID-19.

J is TRBJ2-5 and V is TRBV11-2; D ambiguous. V lost 3 bases, J lost 5 bases, and 16 bases lay in between. The CDR3 has 15 amino acids. Looked up from germline, CDR1 is SGHAT and CDR2 is FQNNGV. The CDR3 sequence is CASSFFQALRETQYF. CDR3 coding DNA: TGTGCCAGCAGCTTTTTCCAGGCCCTCCGGGAGACCCAGTACTTC.

The chain recombines TRBV6-2 or TRBV6-3 with TRBJ2-5, with TRBD1 as a possible D gene (6 bases). The CDR3 has 14 amino acids. Germline assignment: CDR1 MNHEY and CDR2 SVGEGT. Trimming took 5 bases from V and 2 from J, leaving 12 bases between them. The CDR3 sequence is CASSPQGPQETQYF. CDR3 nucleotides: TGTGCCAGCAGTCCACAGGGACCTCAAGAGACCCAGTACTTC.

J is TRBJ1-1 and V is TRBV7-9; D is perhaps TRBD1 (6 bases). Between the trimmed V and J ends, which lost 5 bases and 2 bases, there was a span of 18 bases. Germline CDR1 and CDR2: SEHNR and FQNEAQ (reference sequence). The CDR3 covers 16 residues. In DNA, the CDR3 is TGTGCCAGCAGCCGTTACAGGGTTCTCGCAAACACTGAAGCTTTCTTT. This gives the protein CASSRYRVLANTEAFF.

J is TRBJ1-5 and V is TRBV30; 10 nucleotides match TRBD1. The CDR3 loop spans 18 amino acids. Germline V gene lookup returns CDR1 GTSNPN and CDR2 SVGIG (reference sequence). Trimming cost V 3 bases and J 0 bases; bases outside gene matches: 11. DNA for the CDR3: TGTGCCTGGAGGACCGGGACAGGGGCGGGATATAGCAATCAGCCCCAGCATTTT. It yields the protein CAWRTGTGAGYSNQPQHF.

The chain has TRBV19 and TRBJ1-3; tentatively, D is TRBD1 (5 bases). The germline V gene encodes CDR1 LNHDA and CDR2 SQIVND (reference sequence). CDR3 length equals 15 residues. Deletions cut 3 bases from V and 2 bases from J, with 11 bases between. CDR3 coding DNA: TGTGCCAGTAGTATTGTCGGGGGTACTGGAAACACCATATATTTT. It specifies CASSIVGGTGNTIYF.

The chain combines TRBV11-2 with TRBJ1-3; tentative D call: TRBD1 (6 bases). CDR3 size: 16 residues. Germline CDR1 reads SGHAT; CDR2 reads FQNNGV. V lost 1 base and J 0 bases, leaving 10 bases between the germline ends. The chain's CDR3 is CASSLGDTGSGNTIYF. In DNA form, the CDR3 reads TGTGCCAGCAGCTTAGGGGACACCGGCTCTGGAAACACCATATATTTT.

This clone appeared once. The chain uses TRBV5-1 and TRBJ1-1, with a weak D call TRBD1 (5 bases). The CDR3 contains 16 residues. Germline lookup yields CDR1 SGHRS and CDR2 YFSETQ. Trimming left V 2 bases short and J 5 bases short, with 19 bases between. The CDR3 nucleotides are TGCGCCAGCAGCTTAGAGAAGGGGATCCTCGGGACTGAAGCTTTCTTT. Protein: CASSLEKGILGTEAFF.

This chain uses TRBV2 with TRBJ2-1, with D maybe TRBD1 (6 bases). There are 12 residues in the CDR3. Germline CDR1 SNHLY, CDR2 FYNNEI. The germline V and J ends were trimmed by 0 bases and 10 bases, with 7 bases remaining between them. The DNA of the CDR3 is TGTGCCAGCAGTGAAGCCGGGACAGAGCAGTTCTTC. As protein: CASSEAGTEQFF. The whole variable domain, remainder taken from reference TRBV2 and TRBJ2-1, is EPEVTQTPSHQVTQMGQEVILRCVPISNHLYFYWYRQILGQKVEFLVSFYNNEISEKSEIFDDQFSVERPDGSNFTLKIRSTKLEDSAMYFCASSEAGTEQFFGPGTRLTVL.

The J gene is TRBJ2-5, the V gene TRBV5-1; 9 positions agree with TRBD1. The germline gives CDR1 SGHRS, CDR2 YFSETQ. The CDR3 runs to 20 residues. The J segment lost 1 base and the V segment lost 1 base, leaving 17 bases of the junction unmatched. CDR3 residues: CASSLSPLRQGGIPQETQYF. CDR3 coding DNA: TGCGCCAGCAGCTTGTCACCCCTCCGACAGGGGGGAATTCCCCAAGAGACCCAGTACTTC. The full variable domain, in which reference TRBV5-1 and TRBJ2-5 provide the parts outside the CDR3, is KAGVTQTPRYLIKTRGQQVTLSCSPISGHRSVSWYQQTPGQGLQFLFEYFSETQRNKGNFPGRFSGRQFSNSRSEMNVSTLELGDSALYLCASSLSPLRQGGIPQETQYFGPGTRLLVL.

The rearrangement uses TRBV19 and TRBJ1-2, with 8 positions matching TRBD1. Losses at the gene ends were 1 base for V and 7 bases for J; bases not matched to a gene: 2. There are 13 residues in the CDR3. The germline gives CDR1 LNHDA, CDR2 SQIVND (reference sequence). CDR3 DNA: TGTGCCAGTAGTATAGGGACAGGGACTGGCTACACCTTC. Residues: CASSIGTGTGYTF.

As DNA, the CDR3 is TGTGCCAGCAGCCAAGCCGCGGGACAGGGGAACAATTACAATGAGCAGTTCTTC. Protein product: CASSQAAGQGNNYNEQFF. V gene TRBV3-1 (or the pseudogene TRBV3-2) combines with J gene TRBJ2-1, with TRBD1 matching 10 bases. CDR3 length: 18 amino acids. Germline V gene lookup returns CDR1 LGHDT and CDR2 YNNKEL (reference sequence). V was pared by 1 base and J by 4 bases, with 10 bases of the junction left unmatched.

This clone was recorded a few times. This chain joins TRBV2 and TRBJ2-7, with 10 nucleotides matching TRBD1. The V gene end was trimmed by 6 bases and the J gene end by 6 bases; junction bases not matched to a gene: 5. The CDR3 extends over 13 amino acids. Germline assignment: CDR1 SNHLY and CDR2 FYNNEI. CDR3 bases: TGTGCCAGCAGCGACAGGGGGCAGGCCGAGCAGTACTTC. Its protein is CASSDRGQAEQYF.